This T cell receptor delta chain stems from a study of fetal and pediatric gammadelta thymocytes (dated by TCRdb to the early 2020s). General notes on the study: Previously published data and newly generated, unpublished data were combined in the bulk gammadelta thymocyte repertoires, which were used to strengthen a single-cell study of gammadelta thymocyte development. Bulk gammadelta thymocyte repertoires combined previously published data (refs 27,28) with unpublished data. The bulk gammadelta thymocyte repertoire set covered approximately ten subjects in total, 3 fetal thymus donors and 7 pediatric thymus donors. Bulk TCR repertoire data were included to raise the number of subjects and reinforce the CDR3 publicity analysis. General findings and caveats noted by the study authors: Compared with post-natal repertoires, fetal gammadelta thymocyte repertoires were previously reported to be enriched for TRDV2, TRGV8 and TRGV9 usage, low N additions and public CDR3s.

The germline V end is reduced by 1 base and the J end by 0 bases; junction bases left unmatched: 36. Looking up the germline V gene yields CDR1 TSWWSYY and CDR2 QGS. The CDR3, from cysteine to phenylalanine, totals 28 residues. Solely the CDR3 DNA is kept, with 84 bases framed from the first base. A word on this clone: Its specific antigen is unknown. Since a far larger clone is one base different, this is likely a read error. Within the sample, other DNA sequences also encode this same CDR3.

TCRdb records Illumina MiSeq as the sequencer. The authors' pipeline ran thus. For the publicity analysis, the Vgamma9Vdelta2 and nonVgamma9Vdelta2 bulk CDR3 files from each subject were merged to form one combined repertoire per subject. CDR3 publicity was scored from 0 to 19 by checking each amino acid sequence across 9 single-cell datasets and 10 or so bulk repertoires, using base R and dplyr. TCRdb recomputed clones from the public reads with CATT; identical DNA rows were then combined. TCRdb's processing, not the authors', yielded these V and J calls. The sample has several hundred delta-chain clones on record, approximately 10% of them singletons. The top ten constitute around 44% of the sample. Thymocytes were stained with Zombie NIR viability dye plus antibodies to CD3 (UCHT1), TCRgammadelta (11F2), TCRVgamma9 (IMMU360) and TCRVdelta2 (IMMU389). Bulk TRD and TRG CDR3 repertoires were generated separately from sorted Vgamma9Vdelta2 and nonVgamma9Vdelta2 gammadelta thymocytes of human fetal and pediatric thymuses. Pediatric thymus tissue was collected in Belgium from children having cardiac surgery. The ages of the pediatric thymus donors in the study ranged between about 1 and 12 years. Thymic cell suspensions were prepared from fetal and post-natal thymuses as described previously. NonVgamma9Vdelta2 thymocytes were sorted as CD3+ gammadeltaTCR+ cells lacking the Vgamma9+Vdelta2+ phenotype. A FACS Aria III cell sorter (BD Biosciences) was used to carry out the cell sorting.

This sequence originates from a child who underwent cardiac surgery and was recorded as healthy. The sequence links TRDV1 to TRDJ1; TRDD3 matches 12 bases in the middle. The source material was non-Vgamma9Vdelta2 gamma-delta T cells from the thymus. This specimen's cell subset or site label, interpreted: CD3+gammadeltaTCR+ thymocytes not co-expressing Vgamma9 and Vdelta2. Here the CDR3 is given as CALGEPTSGRPVLGDTSFPDPYTDKLIF. The base sequence is TGTGCTCTTGGGGAACCGACCAGTGGACGTCCCGTACTGGGGGATACCTCGTTCCCCGATCCCTACACCGATAAACTCATCTTT.